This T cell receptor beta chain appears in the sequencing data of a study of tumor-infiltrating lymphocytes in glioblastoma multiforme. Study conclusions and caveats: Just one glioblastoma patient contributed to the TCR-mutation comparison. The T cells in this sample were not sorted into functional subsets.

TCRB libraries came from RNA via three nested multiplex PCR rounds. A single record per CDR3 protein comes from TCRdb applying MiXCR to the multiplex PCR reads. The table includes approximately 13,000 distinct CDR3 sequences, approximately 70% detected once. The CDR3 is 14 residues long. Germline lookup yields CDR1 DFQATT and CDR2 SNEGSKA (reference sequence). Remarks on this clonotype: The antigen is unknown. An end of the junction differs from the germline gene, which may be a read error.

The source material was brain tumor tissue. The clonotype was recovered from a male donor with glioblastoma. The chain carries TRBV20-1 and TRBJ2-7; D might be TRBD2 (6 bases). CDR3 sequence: CSSRALAGVNEQYF. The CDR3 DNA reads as TGCAGTTCTAGGGCACTAGCTGGAGTTAACGAGCAGTACTTC.